What follows are 13 T cell receptor beta chains derived from one specimen sequenced in a study of beta chain features in type 1 diabetes. The isolated RNA, all of it, was reverse transcribed, so expressed TCRB transcripts were what got sequenced. Method: immunoSEQ multiplex PCR; TCRdb's copy keeps in-frame clones and lacks some. The sample consists of approximately 110,000 clones, almost 40% of them appearing once. Sequencing used stem cell memory CD4+ T cells from blood. Source of these receptors: a woman aged 18-30 years in good health.

The chain links TRBV2 to TRBJ1-2; D may be TRBD1 (6 bases). V dropped 8 bases and J dropped 6 bases, with 16 bases sitting between them. The CDR3 spans 13 residues. Germline-derived CDR1 and CDR2 are SNHLY and FYNNEI. CDR3 in amino acids: CASSIGRGDGYTF. CDR3 DNA: TGTGCCAGCTCCATCGGCAGGGGTGATGGCTACACCTTC.

V gene TRBV5-4 combines with J gene TRBJ2-1, with TRBD2 matching over 8 bases. Germline V gives CDR1 SGHNT, CDR2 YYREEE (reference sequence). V was clipped by 6 bases and J by 4 bases; unmatched bases: 18. The CDR3 has 18 amino acids. CDR3: CASTLGLRGSGIYNEQFF. The DNA for the CDR3 is TGTGCCAGCACCTTAGGTCTGAGGGGTAGCGGGATATACAATGAGCAGTTCTTC.

Here the CDR3 DNA reads TGTGCCACCAGCACCCCCCGGTTACAGGGAGGGGAGACCCAGTACTTC. Residues: CATSTPRLQGGETQYF. V usage is TRBV15 and J usage is TRBJ2-5; TRBD2 might be the D (7 bases). The ends were cut back, 4 bases at V and 5 bases at J, with 20 bases in the middle. CDR1 is LNHNV, CDR2 YYDKDF, per germline (reference sequence). This CDR3 has 16 residues.

This clone has more than one count but fewer than ten. The chain links TRBV18 to TRBJ1-1; D may be TRBD1 (5 bases). Trimming left V 1 base short and J 7 bases short, with 13 bases between. The germline V gene encodes CDR1 KGHSH and CDR2 LQKENI. The CDR3 is 14 residues long. This chain's CDR3 is CASSPLDSTVEAFF. For the CDR3, the DNA is TGTGCCAGCTCACCACTCGACAGTACGGTTGAAGCTTTCTTT.

This chain links TRBV6-5 with TRBJ2-7, with 8 bases matching TRBD1. In germline, CDR1 is MNHEY, CDR2 SVGAGI. V was pared by 4 bases and J by 2 bases, with 4 bases of the junction left unmatched. The CDR3 length is 14 residues. CDR3 sequence reads: CASSSDRGPYEQYF. CDR3 sequence (DNA): TGTGCCAGCAGTTCAGACAGGGGTCCCTACGAGCAGTACTTC.

This chain joins TRBV28 and TRBJ2-1; TRBD1 matches at 7 bases. There are 13 residues in the CDR3. CDR1 MDHEN and CDR2 SYDVKM come from the germline V gene. V was clipped by 3 bases and J by 9 bases; unmatched bases: 5. The CDR3 here is CASSFTGVREQFF. The CDR3 coding sequence is TGTGCCAGCAGTTTCACAGGGGTGCGTGAGCAGTTCTTC.

V is TRBV5-4 and J is TRBJ1-2, with a possible D match to TRBD1 (6 bases). CDR1 is SGHNT and CDR2 is YYREEE in the germline V gene (reference sequence). The CDR3 covers 15 residues. The germline V and J ends were trimmed by 0 bases and 4 bases, with 13 bases remaining between them. The CDR3 nucleotides are TGTGCCAGCAGCTTGGTAGGGGGGGCTTTCTATGGCTACACCTTC. Protein: CASSLVGGAFYGYTF.

This clone came up a few times. CDR3 in DNA: TGTGCCAGCAGCTTAGGACAGCTTAACACTGAAGCTTTCTTT. Translating it yields CASSLGQLNTEAFF. V is TRBV7-2 and J is TRBJ1-1; D may be TRBD1 (5 bases). The ends were cut back, 1 base at V and 2 bases at J, with 8 bases in the middle. This CDR3 spans 14 amino acids. Germline CDR1 is SGHTA and CDR2 is FQGNSA.

The rearrangement links TRBV18 to TRBJ2-3; 14 bases map to TRBD2. The V gene's germline CDR1 is KGHSH and CDR2 LQKENI. The CDR3 consists of 17 residues. J lost 6 bases, V lost 1 base, and 6 bases had no gene match. Written as DNA, the CDR3 is TGTGCCAGCTCACCACGAGGGACTAGCGGGAGCAAGGATACGCAGTATTTT. Translating gives CASSPRGTSGSKDTQYF.

This clone was found a few times. This sequence joins TRBV18 and TRBJ2-7; D possibly corresponds to TRBD1 (5 bases). CDR1 and CDR2 from the germline V gene are KGHSH and LQKENI. The CDR3 totals 14 residues. Trimming shortened V by 2 bases and J by 4 bases, and 12 bases separated the two germline ends. The CDR3 DNA reads as TGTGCCAGCTCACCATTAGGGGAAAAATACGAGCAGTACTTC. Amino acids: CASSPLGEKYEQYF.

The chain couples TRBV4-2 to TRBJ2-6; TRBD1 matches 7 bases. Losses at the gene ends were 4 bases for V and 2 bases for J; bases not matched to a gene: 2. Germline CDR1 LGHNA, CDR2 YNFKEQ. CDR3 length: 15 residues. The CDR3 reads CASSLDRAGANVLTF. The CDR3 DNA reads as TGTGCCAGCAGCCTCGACAGGGCTGGGGCCAACGTCCTGACTTTC.

J is TRBJ2-1 and V is TRBV28; 7 bases align to TRBD2. This CDR3 region has 15 residues. Unmatched junction bases numbered 7, after V lost 5 bases and J lost 3 bases. The germline V gene has CDR1 MDHEN and CDR2 SYDVKM. This chain's CDR3 is CASSPLLAYYNEQFF. CDR3 DNA sequence: TGTGCCAGCAGTCCGTTACTAGCGTACTACAATGAGCAGTTCTTC.

This chain joins TRBV11-1 and TRBJ1-1, with D unresolved. The CDR3 is 14 amino acids. The ends were cut back, 0 bases at V and 1 base at J, with 6 bases in the middle. Germline V gene lookup returns CDR1 SGHAT and CDR2 FQDESV (reference sequence). In nucleotides, the CDR3 is TGTGCCAGCAGCTTAGCTCCCTCGAACACTGAAGCTTTCTTT. This sequence encodes CASSLAPSNTEAFF.